These 32 T cell receptor beta chains were all obtained from the same sample, sequenced in a study of blood T cells in healthy people across ages. A sample-barcoded 5' primer and a J-beta primer mix were used in a second PCR of roughly 6 to 12 cycles. TCRdb re-derived calls from the 5' RACE reads in MiXCR, one entry per CDR3 protein. The sample has 1.8 million or so distinct CDR3 sequences; around 40% are singletons. Sequencing used blood. The receptors were gathered from a human donor in good health.

This chain links TRBV29-1 with TRBJ2-1, with 10 nucleotides matching TRBD2. TRBJ2-7 matches the DNA end more closely, so the J call is doubtful. The germline gives CDR1 SQVTM, CDR2 ANQGSEA. The CDR3 runs 14 residues. The CDR3 reads CSVDVSGGAYEQYF. CDR3 in DNA: TGCAGCGTTGACGTGAGCGGGGGGGCTTACGAGCAGTACTTC.

This clonotype was seen a few times. The chain joins TRBV29-1 to TRBJ2-7, with D tentatively TRBD1 (5 bases). The ends were cut back, 3 bases at V and 9 bases at J, with 12 bases in the middle. The CDR3 length is 11 residues. Germline CDR1 SQVTM, CDR2 ANQGSEA. CDR3 sequence: CSVEKGNGQYF. CDR3 coding DNA: TGCAGCGTTGAGAAGGGGAACGGGCAGTACTTC.

This sequence joins TRBV20-1 and TRBJ2-4, with 7 positions matching TRBD2. V was pared by 0 bases and J by 13 bases, with 21 bases of the junction left unmatched. This CDR3 has 17 amino acids. CDR1 DFQATT and CDR2 SNEGSKA come from the germline V gene (reference sequence). The CDR3 sequence is CSARDLMSGVSYNEQYF. The CDR3 nucleotides read TGCAGTGCTAGAGATCTGATGAGCGGGGTGTCCTACAATGAGCAGTACTTC.

This clonotype was picked up many times. V gene TRBV29-1 combines with J gene TRBJ2-1; D gene uncertain. The CDR3 is 14 residues long. Trimming pared 1 base from V and 8 bases from J, leaving 15 bases between. Germline-derived CDR1 and CDR2 are SQVTM and ANQGSEA. The chain's CDR3 is CSVEGEVRVDEQFF. CDR3 DNA: TGCAGCGTTGAAGGGGAAGTACGGGTCGATGAGCAGTTCTTC.

This clonotype appeared a few times. V gene TRBV9 combines with J gene TRBJ1-4; 7 nucleotides line up with TRBD1. The CDR3 consists of 13 residues. The V and J ends lost 4 bases and 8 bases, in that order; junction bases with no gene match: 5. Germline-derived CDR1 and CDR2 are SGDLS and YYNGEE. The CDR3 nucleotides read TGTGCCAGCAGCCGGGACAGCTCGGAAAAACTGTTTTTT. Translation gives CASSRDSSEKLFF.

A note on this clonotype: Germline and junction disagree at one end, which may indicate a read error. The rearrangement links TRBV13 to TRBJ2-3, with D hard to call. The CDR3 has 17 residues. CDR1 and CDR2 (germline): PRHDT, FYEKMQ (reference sequence). Written as DNA, the CDR3 is TGTACCAGCAGCTTAATGTTGGGTGGGTCAGACACAGATACGCAGTATTTT. Residues: CTSSLMLGGSDTDTQYF.

V usage is TRBV6-1 and J usage is TRBJ2-6; TRBD1 aligns across 7 bases. Per the germline V gene, CDR1 is MNHNS and CDR2 is SASEGT. Unmatched junction bases numbered 13, after V lost 6 bases and J lost 2 bases. The CDR3 is 18 amino acids. CDR3 loop: CASRAIGTAVAGANVLTF. CDR3 DNA sequence: TGTGCCAGCAGAGCCATCGGGACAGCGGTTGCTGGGGCCAACGTCCTGACTTTC.

This clonotype appeared a few times. V gene TRBV29-1 combines with J gene TRBJ1-2; maybe TRBD1 (5 bases). The CDR3 loop spans 10 amino acids. CDR1 SQVTM and CDR2 ANQGSEA come from the germline V gene. V gave up 6 bases and J gave up 12 bases, with 14 bases separating them. CDR3 in amino acids: CSVTDIGDTF. DNA for the CDR3: TGCAGCGTCACGGACATCGGGGACACCTTC.

The CDR3 sequence is CASSYSTGPTDSGANVLTF. DNA for the CDR3: TGTGCCAGCAGTTACTCGACAGGACCTACTGACTCTGGGGCCAACGTCCTGACTTTC. This chain uses TRBV6-5 with TRBJ2-6; possibly TRBD1 for D (6 bases). Trimming pared 0 bases from V and 0 bases from J, leaving 15 bases between. Germline loops: CDR1 MNHEY, CDR2 SVGAGI. This CDR3 has 19 amino acids.

This clonotype was counted a single time. The V gene is TRBV29-1, the J gene TRBJ2-1; unclear D gene. Germline V gene data show CDR1 as SQVTM and CDR2 as ANQGSEA. The V end lost 6 bases, the J end lost 10 bases, and 16 bases lay between the germline ends. The CDR3 length is 12 residues. This CDR3 is CSVATFIGEQFF. In DNA, the CDR3 is TGCAGCGTGGCGACCTTTATCGGCGAGCAGTTCTTC.

The chain is built from TRBV6-5 and TRBJ2-1; 7 bases map to TRBD1. Losses at the gene ends were 6 bases for V and 6 bases for J; bases not matched to a gene: 11. CDR1 is MNHEY and CDR2 is SVGAGI in the germline V gene. The CDR3 sequence is 15 residues long. The CDR3 DNA sequence: TGTGCCAGCAGCGAAACGGGACAGACTGGCAATGAGCAGTTCTTC. Translating it yields CASSETGQTGNEQFF.

This clonotype was observed a handful of times. The V gene is TRBV24-1, the J gene TRBJ2-5; D ambiguous. The germline V and J ends were trimmed by 4 bases and 3 bases, with 11 bases remaining between them. Germline V gene lookup returns CDR1 KGHDR and CDR2 SFDVKD. CDR3 size: 14 residues. DNA for the CDR3: TGTGCCACCAGTGACGAGGAGAAGGAAGAGACCCAGTACTTC. This sequence encodes CATSDEEKEETQYF.

The chain has TRBV20-1 and TRBJ2-1; TRBD2 aligns across 11 bases. Trimming cost V 0 bases and J 4 bases; bases outside gene matches: 11. In germline, CDR1 is DFQATT, CDR2 SNEGSKA (reference sequence). The CDR3 consists of 18 residues. The CDR3 region is CSARDRASGGPAYNEQFF. The CDR3 DNA reads as TGCAGTGCTAGAGATCGGGCTAGCGGGGGGCCCGCATACAATGAGCAGTTCTTC.

The chain has TRBV5-1 and TRBJ2-1; 7 bases are a match to TRBD1. This CDR3 region has 12 residues. The germline gives CDR1 SGHRS, CDR2 YFSETQ. V lost 3 bases to trimming and J lost 12 bases; unmatched junction nucleotides: 6. In nucleotides, the CDR3 is TGCGCCAGCAGCTCAACAGGGGATGGGCAGTTCTTC. It is translated as CASSSTGDGQFF.

This chain joins TRBV28 and TRBJ2-5; TRBD1 is a possible D gene (5 bases). The V end was cut by 4 bases, the J end by 2 bases, with 8 bases between. Germline loops: CDR1 MDHEN, CDR2 SYDVKM. There are 13 residues in the CDR3. CDR3 amino acids: CASSYQGQETQYF. The CDR3 DNA is TGTGCCAGCAGTTATCAGGGACAAGAGACCCAGTACTTC.

Concerning this clonotype: Mismatch with germline at one junction end may stem from a read error. The chain has TRBV7-9 and TRBJ2-3; 7 nucleotides line up with TRBD1. Germline V lookup: CDR1 SEHNR, CDR2 FQNEAQ (reference sequence). The CDR3 is 15 residues long. The CDR3 bases are TGTGTCAGCAAAAGACGGGACAGACTCACAGATACGCAGTATTTT. Residues: CVSKRRDRLTDTQYF.

CDR3 sequence reads: CASSSGTGVNQPQHF. The CDR3 nucleotides are TGTGCCAGCAGCTCCGGAACAGGGGTCAATCAGCCCCAGCATTTT. The chain carries TRBV3-1 and TRBJ1-5, with 7 bases lining up with TRBD1. Germline CDR1 and CDR2: LGHDT and YNNKEL (reference sequence). This CDR3 has 15 amino acids. J was trimmed by 3 bases and V by 5 bases; bases with no gene match: 7.

This clonotype was picked up a small number of times. The chain recombines TRBV6-6 with TRBJ1-1, with 8 bases identical to TRBD1. The CDR3 runs 15 residues. After removal of 9 bases from V and 3 bases from J, the junction contained 12 bases not matched to a gene. Germline assignment: CDR1 MNHNY and CDR2 SVGAGI (reference sequence). The CDR3 DNA reads TGTGCCAGTAGTGGGCGGACAGGGATAGACACTGAAGCTTTCTTT. Encoded protein: CASSGRTGIDTEAFF.

The rearrangement uses TRBV3-1 and TRBJ2-3; no reliable D call. Trimming took 1 base from V and 3 from J, leaving 11 bases between them. CDR1 and CDR2 from the germline V gene are LGHDT and YNNKEL (reference sequence). This CDR3 spans 15 amino acids. CDR3 amino acids: CASSQVSRETDTQYF. The CDR3 DNA follows: TGTGCCAGCAGCCAAGTTAGTAGGGAAACAGATACGCAGTATTTT.

The table lists this clonotype with a few counts. The J gene is TRBJ2-3, the V gene TRBV5-1; D possibly corresponds to TRBD2 (6 bases). V gave up 1 base and J gave up 2 bases, with 17 bases separating them. Germline CDR1 reads SGHRS; CDR2 reads YFSETQ. CDR3 length: 17 residues. CDR3 sequence: CASSLRMAGSITDTQYF. CDR3 nucleotides: TGCGCCAGCAGCTTGAGGATGGCGGGGAGCATCACAGATACGCAGTATTTT.

The sample holds a few counts of this clonotype. The rearrangement uses TRBV12-3 or TRBV12-4 and TRBJ2-1; 10 positions match TRBD1. CDR3 size: 18 residues. V gave up 5 bases and J gave up 3 bases; unmatched junction bases: 13. In DNA, the CDR3 is TGTGCCAGCAGTCATCCATTGTGGGACAGGGGTCTCTACAATGAGCAGTTCTTC. Translation gives CASSHPLWDRGLYNEQFF.

This chain links TRBV25-1 with TRBJ2-3; a possible D gene is TRBD1 (6 bases). V was shortened by 0 bases and J by 4 bases, with 14 bases between the two germline ends. Germline loops: CDR1 MGHDK, CDR2 SYGVNS. The CDR3 totals 16 residues. The CDR3 DNA reads TGTGCCAGCAGTGAATATTTTGACAGGCCGCCAGATACGCAGTATTTT. This encodes CASSEYFDRPPDTQYF.

The V and J genes are TRBV5-1 and TRBJ2-5; 7 bases match TRBD1. V shed 3 bases and J 2 bases; nucleotides not matched to a gene: 13. Per the germline V gene, CDR1 is SGHRS and CDR2 is YFSETQ. CDR3 length equals 17 residues. The DNA for the CDR3 is TGCGCCAGCAGCTCGGGCAGAATGACAGGGCAGCAAGAGACCCAGTACTTC. This sequence encodes CASSSGRMTGQQETQYF.

The chain is built from TRBV6-5 and TRBJ1-5, with 9 nucleotides matching TRBD1. Germline V lookup: CDR1 MNHEY, CDR2 SVGAGI. With 1 base clipped from V and 4 bases from J, the junction kept 5 bases outside the gene matches. The CDR3 length is 16 residues. CDR3 sequence reads: CASSYLGQGPNQPQHF. The CDR3 DNA is TGTGCCAGCAGTTACTTGGGACAGGGTCCAAATCAGCCCCAGCATTTT.

There are a few counts of this clonotype. In nucleotides, the CDR3 is TGCGCCAGCAGCCCGGCGCGGGTGGGGAATGAAAAACTGTTTTTT. Amino acid sequence: CASSPARVGNEKLFF. The rearrangement joins TRBV5-1 to TRBJ1-4; D uncertain. Trimming pared 4 bases from V and 5 bases from J, leaving 15 bases between. The CDR3 extends over 15 amino acids. Germline assignment: CDR1 SGHRS and CDR2 YFSETQ.

The chain employs TRBV7-6 and TRBJ2-3, with TRBD2 as a possible D gene (6 bases). V lost 11 bases and J lost 0, with 15 bases in between. Germline V CDR1 and CDR2: SGHVS, FNYEAQ. The CDR3 extends over 14 amino acids. This CDR3 is CAGGVGPSTDTQYF. For the CDR3, the DNA is TGTGCCGGCGGGGTGGGACCCAGCACAGATACGCAGTATTTT.

CDR3 protein: CTAFGGPGQPQHF. CDR3 coding DNA: TGTACCGCCTTCGGGGGGCCGGGTCAGCCCCAGCATTTT. This sequence joins TRBV28 and TRBJ1-5; D might be TRBD1 (6 bases). The CDR3 has 13 amino acids. Germline CDR1 and CDR2: MDHEN and SYDVKM.

V and J are TRBV12-3 or TRBV12-4 and TRBJ2-4; D not certain. The end of the DNA aligns better with TRBJ2-7, so the J call may be wrong. The CDR3 covers 12 residues. CDR3: CASTSRVNEQYF. The CDR3 nucleotides read TGTGCCAGCACCTCCCGGGTCAACGAGCAGTACTTC.

The chain combines TRBV18 with TRBJ1-1, with D perhaps matching TRBD1 (6 bases). The V end lost 1 base, the J end lost 3 bases, and 12 bases lay between the germline ends. The germline CDR1 and CDR2 sequences are KGHSH and LQKENI. The CDR3 consists of 15 residues. The CDR3 protein is CASSPRGQPDTEAFF. The CDR3, as DNA: TGTGCCAGCTCACCACGCGGACAGCCAGACACTGAAGCTTTCTTT.

In the case of this clonotype: Mismatch with germline at one junction end may stem from a read error. The V and J genes are TRBV3-1 and TRBJ1-6; 7 bases match TRBD1. CDR3 size: 16 residues. Per germline, CDR1 LGHDT and CDR2 YNNKEL (reference sequence). The CDR3: CASSQVGRGHLSPHHF. In nucleotides, the CDR3 is TGTGCCAGCAGCCAAGTGGGTAGGGGGCATCTTTCACCCCACCACTTT.

The rearrangement links TRBV3-1 to TRBJ2-7, with D perhaps being TRBD1 or TRBD2 (6 bases each). This CDR3 is built from 15 residues. Germline V lookup: CDR1 LGHDT, CDR2 YNNKEL (reference sequence). Trimming stripped 0 bases from V and 1 base from J, with 10 bases between. In DNA, the CDR3 is TGTGCCAGCAGCCAAGATCCGGGGGCGTCCTACGAGCAGTACTTC. It codes for CASSQDPGASYEQYF.

This chain uses TRBV2 with TRBJ1-2; weak D call: TRBD1 (5 bases). Germline V lookup: CDR1 SNHLY, CDR2 FYNNEI. Trimming took off 7 bases at V and 1 base at J, with 13 bases between the two ends. The CDR3 extends over 14 amino acids. This CDR3 reads CASTRDGINYGYTF. The CDR3 nucleotides read TGTGCCAGCACGAGGGACGGTATTAACTATGGCTACACCTTC. The complete variable domain, with remaining parts taken from reference TRBV2 and TRBJ1-2, reads EPEVTQTPSHQVTQMGQEVILRCVPISNHLYFYWYRQILGQKVEFLVSFYNNEISEKSEIFDDQFSVERPDGSNFTLKIRSTKLEDSAMYFCASTRDGINYGYTFGSGTRLTVV.